This T cell receptor beta chain derives from a study of blood T cell repertoires in COVID-19. Overall study context: Nucleic acid was either cDNA or gDNA, and it came from T cells, B-cell-depleted T cells, or PBMCs.

The CDR3 runs 14 residues. In the source study's methods: Amplified reference gene primers provided the basis for estimating nucleated cell counts. Produced via immunoSEQ multiplex PCR; TCRdb's table is partial and in-frame only. V, J and clone size derive from that table, while D and trimming were established from the DNA sequence. The repertoire holds 250,000 to 350,000 clones, with 88% as singletons. Participants reported their clinical history, and cohort assignment relied on those reports. Two negative PCRs, clearance, or symptom resolution had been documented for recovered Cohort 3 donors. The chain recombines TRBV21-1 with TRBJ1-5; the table's D gene call, TRBD1, was not cross checked with the DNA. TRBV21-1 is an annotated pseudogene. Sample: PBMCs or T cells enriched from blood (not recorded which). The sequence derives from a woman in her 30s who had recovered from COVID-19. DNA for the CDR3: TGTGCCAGCAACGGACAGGGGGCTAATCAGCCCCAGCATTTT. As protein: CASNGQGANQPQHF.